Listed here are 26 T cell receptor beta chains from one sample, sequenced in a study of CD8 T cells in ankylosing spondylitis. TCRdb re-analysed the 5' RACE reads in MiXCR, keeping a single row per CDR3 protein. The sample has roughly 120,000 distinct CDR3 sequences; approximately 13% are singletons. Input material: blood, either unsorted or a sorted T cell fraction (not recorded which). The receptors come from a female donor with ankylosing spondylitis or in good health (not recorded which).

V is TRBV11-1 and J is TRBJ2-7, with TRBD2 matching over 14 bases. Germline values: CDR1 SGHAT, CDR2 FQDESV (reference sequence). The CDR3 has 19 amino acids. After removal of 5 bases from V and 0 bases from J, the junction contained 12 bases not matched to a gene. As DNA, the CDR3 is TGTGCCAGCAGCCTTGAGCGGACTAGCGGGAGGACGAGCTCCTACGAGCAGTACTTC. Protein: CASSLERTSGRTSSYEQYF.

This rearrangement joins TRBV28 to TRBJ2-1, with D perhaps matching TRBD1 (6 bases). V was pared by 7 bases and J by 7 bases, with 17 bases between. The CDR3 is 14 amino acids. Per germline, CDR1 MDHEN and CDR2 SYDVKM. As DNA, the CDR3 is TGTGCCAGCATCAGGGACATCGGACTTAATGAGCAGTTCTTC. It codes for CASIRDIGLNEQFF.

In this sample, this clonotype turned up many times. The chain couples TRBV20-1 to TRBJ2-1; 8 positions match TRBD2. CDR1 is DFQATT and CDR2 is SNEGSKA in the germline V gene (reference sequence). The CDR3 has 14 amino acids. J lost 5 bases, V lost 0 bases, and 3 bases had no gene match. The CDR3 bases are TGCAGTGCTAGAGAACTAGCGGCCAACAATGAGCAGTTCTTC. Translated, it gives CSARELAANNEQFF.

This clonotype was counted many times. This rearrangement joins TRBV11-3 to TRBJ2-6; possible D gene TRBD1, 6 bases. V was shortened by 1 base and J by 2 bases, with 12 bases between the two germline ends. CDR1 and CDR2 (germline): SGHNT, YENEEA. The CDR3 is 17 amino acids. The chain's CDR3 is CASSLGGTRPGANVLTF. Here the CDR3 DNA reads TGTGCCAGCAGCTTAGGGGGGACAAGGCCTGGGGCCAACGTCCTGACTTTC.

This clonotype was seen a handful of times. The rearrangement uses TRBV11-2 and TRBJ1-5; possibly TRBD1 for D (5 bases). Trimming stripped 0 bases from V and 6 bases from J, with 15 bases between. CDR3 length: 16 residues. Germline values: CDR1 SGHAT, CDR2 FQNNGV. CDR3 residues: CASSLDLSGRGQPQHF. The CDR3 DNA sequence: TGTGCCAGCAGCTTAGATCTGTCGGGAAGGGGTCAGCCCCAGCATTTT.

The gene calls are TRBV5-1 and TRBJ1-1; D ambiguous. Germline lookup yields CDR1 SGHRS and CDR2 YFSETQ. V lost 0 bases and J lost 1, with 10 bases in between. The CDR3 is made up of 15 amino acids. CDR3 coding DNA: TGCGCCAGCAGCTTGGAGCGCCGGACGAACACTGAAGCTTTCTTT. Its protein is CASSLERRTNTEAFF.

At least ten counts were recorded for this clonotype. V usage is TRBV6-1 and J usage is TRBJ2-3; perhaps TRBD1 as D (5 bases). The length of the CDR3 is 14 residues. Germline CDR1 reads MNHNS; CDR2 reads SASEGT. With 5 bases removed from V and 3 bases from J, the gap between germline ends came to 12 bases. CDR3 bases: TGTGCCAGCAGTACGAGACAGTTTACAGATACGCAGTATTTT. It encodes CASSTRQFTDTQYF.

This clonotype was seen ten or more times. The V call is TRBV11-2, the J call TRBJ2-2, with D perhaps being TRBD1 or TRBD2 (5 bases each). The CDR3 is made up of 15 amino acids. Germline V gene lookup returns CDR1 SGHAT and CDR2 FQNNGV. The germline V and J ends were trimmed by 0 bases and 5 bases, with 10 bases remaining between them. In DNA form, the CDR3 reads TGTGCCAGCAGCTTAGAGGGGGTGGGAACCGGGGAGCTGTTTTTT. As protein: CASSLEGVGTGELFF.

The genes are TRBV20-1 and TRBJ2-3; 8 nucleotides align to TRBD2. The CDR3 has 18 residues. The V gene end was trimmed by 5 bases and the J gene end by 0 bases; junction bases not matched to a gene: 16. Germline CDR1 and CDR2: DFQATT and SNEGSKA (reference sequence). In DNA form, the CDR3 reads TGCAGTGCTGCCCCCCTGCGGGGGGTTCTCTCTAGCACAGATACGCAGTATTTT. Protein sequence: CSAAPLRGVLSSTDTQYF.

This rearrangement joins TRBV5-5 to TRBJ2-7; tentatively, D is TRBD1 or TRBD2 (5 bases each). Germline CDR1 is SGHKS and CDR2 is YYEKEE (reference sequence). The V and J ends lost 0 bases and 3 bases respectively, with 13 bases between them. The CDR3 spans 15 residues. CDR3 sequence: CASSLGGGRNYEQYF. The CDR3 DNA is TGTGCCAGCAGCTTGGGTGGGGGAAGAAACTACGAGCAGTACTTC.

The gene calls are TRBV5-1 and TRBJ2-3; D may be TRBD2 (5 bases). V was clipped by 6 bases and J by 1 base, with 15 bases between them. Germline CDR1 SGHRS, CDR2 YFSETQ. The CDR3 has 15 amino acids. This chain's CDR3 is CASNLLSRGTDTQYF. The CDR3 bases are TGCGCCAGCAACTTACTATCGCGGGGCACAGATACGCAGTATTTT.

The V and J genes are TRBV19 and TRBJ2-6; the D is unclear. The CDR3 has 18 amino acids. V shed 3 bases and J shed 0 bases, with 15 bases lying between them. The germline gives CDR1 LNHDA, CDR2 SQIVND (reference sequence). The CDR3 loop is CASSMGNGYFSGANVLTF. The CDR3, as DNA: TGTGCCAGTAGTATGGGGAACGGTTATTTCTCTGGGGCCAACGTCCTGACTTTC.

At least ten counts were recorded for this clonotype. This chain links TRBV5-1 with TRBJ1-1, with D possibly TRBD1 on 5 matching bases. CDR1 and CDR2 from the germline V gene are SGHRS and YFSETQ. V was clipped by 4 bases and J by 4 bases, with 14 bases between them. The CDR3 has 14 residues. For the CDR3, the DNA is TGCGCCAGCAGCGCCCTCGGGGGGGGCACTGAAGCTTTCTTT. Its translation is CASSALGGGTEAFF.

This clonotype came up many times. The chain employs TRBV29-1 and TRBJ1-1; 9 nucleotides match TRBD1. Germline CDR1 SQVTM, CDR2 ANQGSEA. The ends lost 6 bases at V and 3 bases at J; junction bases unmatched: 5. CDR3 length: 13 amino acids. The CDR3 region is CSVYRGQDTEAFF. DNA of the CDR3: TGCAGCGTCTACAGGGGGCAGGACACTGAAGCTTTCTTT.

This clonotype was counted a few times. This chain uses TRBV3-1 with TRBJ2-2; the D is unclear. V was clipped by 3 bases and J by 2 bases, with 7 bases between them. This CDR3 comprises 14 residues. The V gene's germline CDR1 is LGHDT and CDR2 YNNKEL (reference sequence). The CDR3 loop reads CASSQGSNTGELFF. The CDR3 DNA is TGTGCCAGCAGCCAGGGTAGCAACACCGGGGAGCTGTTTTTT.

The J gene is TRBJ1-5, the V gene TRBV20-1, with 9 bases aligning to TRBD1. The junction had 5 bases not matched to a gene; V was cut back by 2 bases and J by 6 bases. CDR1 is DFQATT and CDR2 is SNEGSKA in the germline V gene (reference sequence). The CDR3 is 14 amino acids. In nucleotides, the CDR3 is TGCAGTGCTAGACGGACAGGGGAGGCTCAGCCCCAGCATTTT. As protein: CSARRTGEAQPQHF.

This chain links TRBV20-1 with TRBJ2-1, with TRBD2 matching 8 bases. CDR1 is DFQATT and CDR2 is SNEGSKA in the germline V gene (reference sequence). The CDR3 runs to 16 residues. Trimming cost V 3 bases and J 5 bases; bases outside gene matches: 12. In nucleotides, the CDR3 is TGCAGTGCTAGGCCCCTCCTAGCGGGCCTCGACAATGAGCAGTTCTTC. Its translation: CSARPLLAGLDNEQFF.

As for this clonotype: A much larger clone sits a single nucleotide away, making a read error possible. The chain has TRBV4-2 and TRBJ1-1; D not resolved. The CDR3 has 15 amino acids. Germline CDR1 is LGHNA and CDR2 is YNFKEQ. The CDR3 coding sequence is TGTCCCAGCAGCCCTGAACGTCGGCTTGGCACTGAAGCTTTCTTT. Its protein is CPSSPERRLGTEAFF.

This clonotype has only a few counts. The V gene is TRBV28, the J gene TRBJ2-1; 13 bases map to TRBD2. The CDR3 is made up of 14 amino acids. Looked up from germline, CDR1 is MDHEN and CDR2 is SYDVKM. The trim removed 6 bases at V and 9 bases at J, leaving 5 bases unmatched. Here the CDR3 reads CASRTGLAGFEQFF. The CDR3, as DNA: TGTGCCAGCAGAACGGGACTAGCGGGGTTTGAGCAGTTCTTC.

This clonotype was counted at least ten times. This chain uses TRBV20-1 with TRBJ1-5; D gene uncertain. Germline V gene lookup returns CDR1 DFQATT and CDR2 SNEGSKA (reference sequence). This CDR3 comprises 14 residues. V was pared by 1 base and J by 5 bases, with 12 bases between. CDR3 region: CSARARFEYQPQHF. CDR3 nucleotides: TGCAGTGCTAGAGCCCGTTTCGAATATCAGCCCCAGCATTTT.

This clonotype has a count of ten or more. This chain uses TRBV12-3 or TRBV12-4 with TRBJ2-1; tentative D call: TRBD2 (6 bases). Trimming shortened V by 0 bases and J by 2 bases, and 11 bases separated the two germline ends. This CDR3 contains 16 residues. The CDR3 DNA follows: TGTGCCAGCAGTTTAGCGACTAGGAGGGCCTACAATGAGCAGTTCTTC. Protein product: CASSLATRRAYNEQFF.

This clonotype came up a few times. This chain links TRBV5-1 with TRBJ2-3; 15 nucleotides align to TRBD2. The trim removed 4 bases at V and 6 bases at J, leaving 3 bases unmatched. This CDR3 is built from 15 residues. Germline V CDR1 and CDR2: SGHRS, YFSETQ. CDR3 DNA: TGCGCCAGCAGCGGACTAGCGGGAGGGCCTGATACGCAGTATTTT. This sequence encodes CASSGLAGGPDTQYF.

This clonotype was picked up many times. This sequence joins TRBV20-1 and TRBJ2-2, with D uncertain. The germline CDR1 and CDR2 sequences are DFQATT and SNEGSKA (reference sequence). The V gene lost 5 bases and the J gene lost 5 bases, with 18 bases spanning the gap. The CDR3 loop spans 15 amino acids. The CDR3 bases are TGCAGTGCTCACCCCACAACCGTGGATACCGGGGAGCTGTTTTTT. It encodes CSAHPTTVDTGELFF.

This clonotype has ten or more counts. V usage is TRBV20-1 and J usage is TRBJ2-3; D not resolved. Per the germline V gene, CDR1 is DFQATT and CDR2 is SNEGSKA (reference sequence). V shed 6 bases and J shed 5 bases, with 12 bases lying between them. This CDR3 has 12 amino acids. CDR3 coding DNA: TGCAGTGCGAGCTCCGTGGGAGATACGCAGTATTTT. As protein: CSASSVGDTQYF.

This clonotype was seen repeatedly, ten times or more. The chain has TRBV20-1 and TRBJ2-3; D ambiguous. Trimming removed 6 bases at V and 4 bases at J, with 8 bases between. CDR3 length equals 11 residues. Germline V CDR1 and CDR2: DFQATT, SNEGSKA (reference sequence). The CDR3 reads CSAQRSDTQYF. Written as DNA, the CDR3 is TGCAGTGCACAGCGCTCAGATACGCAGTATTTT.

This clonotype was picked up a small number of times. The chain carries TRBV2 and TRBJ2-3; no firm D call. Germline V CDR1 and CDR2: SNHLY, FYNNEI. Trimming pared 7 bases from V and 2 bases from J, leaving 16 bases between. The CDR3 has 15 amino acids. The CDR3 region is CASTYTATPTDTQYF. CDR3 nucleotide sequence: TGTGCCAGCACATACACGGCAACACCCACAGATACGCAGTATTTT.